These T cell receptor beta chains were read from a single sample in a study of cytomegalovirus exposure and HLA in healthy donors. TCRdb's copy holds only in-frame clones and misses some; the assay was immunoSEQ multiplex PCR. The repertoire holds some 54,000 clones, approximately 80% seen once, with nearly 6% in the top ten. Sequencing was carried out using PBMCs. The receptors were gathered from a male donor in good health and CMV-seronegative. The CDR3 runs from the conserved cysteine through the conserved F or W. The D gene is left open where the match is weak. Clone size appears in some rows only: once, few, many, or a class for an expanded clone.

>-|TRBV30|TRBJ1-2|-
TGTGCCTGGAGTTTCCAGGGTACCTATGGCTACACCTTC
CAWSFQGTYGYTF
>-|TRBV5-1|TRBJ1-2|TRBD1
TGCGCCAGCAGCTTGGAAGGGGGCGGCTATGGCTACACCTTC
CASSLEGGGYGYTF
>-|TRBV5-6|TRBJ2-7|TRBD1
TGTGCCAGCAGCTATCTCGCCGGGACAGGGGGGTACGAGCAGTACTTC
CASSYLAGTGGYEQYF
>-|TRBV25-1|TRBJ1-2|-
TGTGCCAGCGGGGGGGCAGGGAGAGACGCTGAGGATGGCTACACCTTC
CASGGAGRDAEDGYTF
>-|TRBV6-1|TRBJ1-6|-
TGTGTAGCAACAGGAAGGGATTCACCCCTCCACTTT
CVATGRDSPLHF
>-|TRBV7-2|TRBJ1-3|TRBD1
TGTGCCAGCAGCTTAAGGGCAGGGGGTGCTGGAAACACCATATATTTT
CASSLRAGGAGNTIYF
>-|TRBV2|TRBJ1-1|TRBD1
TGTGCCAGCAGTTATACAGGGGACACTGAAGCTTTCTTT
CASSYTGDTEAFF
>few|TRBV5-6|TRBJ2-3|-
TGTGCCAGCAGCTTGTGGGACACGAGCACAGATACGCAGTATTTT
CASSLWDTSTDTQYF
>few|TRBV7-2|TRBJ2-7|-
TGTGCCAGTAAACCCGGGGGACCCTCCTACGAGCAGTACTTC
CASKPGGPSYEQYF
>-|TRBV18|TRBJ2-3|TRBD1
TGTGCCAGCTCACCAACAGGGGCACGGGATACGCAGTATTTT
CASSPTGARDTQYF
>-|TRBV5-4|TRBJ1-2|TRBD1
TGTGCCAGCAACTTGGACAGGGGAGACGGCTACACCTTC
CASNLDRGDGYTF
>few|TRBV2|TRBJ1-6|TRBD1
TGTGCCAGCAGCGACGGCAGGGGGGATTCACCCCTCCACTTT
CASSDGRGDSPLHF
>-|TRBV5-4|TRBJ1-4|TRBD1
TGTGCCAGCAGCTTCGACAGGGCACGGGGTGAAAAACTGTTTTTT
CASSFDRARGEKLFF
>-|TRBV7-6|TRBJ2-1|-
TGTGCCAGCAGCGGACGCGGGGGCTCCCACTCCTACAATGAGCAGTTCTTC
CASSGRGGSHSYNEQFF
>-|TRBV27|TRBJ1-5|-
TGTGCCAGCAGTTTATCGCGCACGGAGCCCCAGCATTTT
CASSLSRTEPQHF
>-|TRBV9|TRBJ2-5|TRBD2
TGTGCCAGCGCGGGGCGGGGGTCGCAAGAGACCCAGTACTTC
CASAGRGSQETQYF
>-|TRBV11-2|TRBJ1-3|TRBD1
TGTGCCAGCAGCTCCTCCGACAGGGGAGGAAACACCATATATTTT
CASSSSDRGGNTIYF
>-|TRBV2|TRBJ1-2|-
TGTGCCAGCAACCAAACCCCGACAGTAGCCTCCGGGGGCTACACCTTC
CASNQTPTVASGGYTF
>-|TRBV7-9|TRBJ2-1|-
TGTGCCAGCAGCAACCAGCGGGAGCAGTTCTTC
CASSNQREQFF
>-|TRBV7-2|TRBJ1-2|TRBD1
TGTGCCAGCAGCTCCCCCGCAGGGGGCGCACAATACGGGAACTATGGCTACACCTTC
CASSSPAGGAQYGNYGYTF
>-|TRBV7-6|TRBJ2-7|-
TGTGCCAGCAGCCGGGGGGCCGCCGCTTACGAGCAGTACTTC
CASSRGAAAYEQYF
>few|TRBV5-8|TRBJ1-5|-
TGTGCCAGCAGCTTGTCGGTTGAGGGAAACAATCAGCCCCAGCATTTT
CASSLSVEGNNQPQHF
>-|TRBV10-3|TRBJ2-3|TRBD2
TGTGCCATCAGTGAACTAGCGGGGGGGAGGCTACCCCATAGCACAGATACGCAGTATTTT
CAISELAGGRLPHSTDTQYF
>-|TRBV4-3|TRBJ2-2|TRBD1
TGCGCCAGCAGCCAAAACAGGGGGCCGGGCACCGGGGAGCTGTTTTTT
CASSQNRGPGTGELFF
>-|TRBV27|TRBJ2-7|TRBD2
TGTGCCAGCAGTTTAGGGACTAGCGGCTACGAGCAGTACTTC
CASSLGTSGYEQYF
>-|TRBV5-1|TRBJ1-1|TRBD1
TGCGCCAGCAGCTCCCGGGACAGCAATATGAACACTGAAGCTTTCTTT
CASSSRDSNMNTEAFF
>-|TRBV7-2|TRBJ2-7|TRBD2
TGTGCCAGCAGCGCGGGGGTGGGTCCCTACGAGCAGTACTTC
CASSAGVGPYEQYF
>-|TRBV5-4|TRBJ1-2|-
TGTGCCAGCAGCTTCGAGGGCCCCCAGACGGGCTACACCTTC
CASSFEGPQTGYTF
>-|TRBV19|TRBJ1-1|-
TGTGCCAGCCGTCTAAGGGGGAACACTGAAGCTTTCTTT
CASRLRGNTEAFF
>-|TRBV27|TRBJ1-5|TRBD1
TGTGCCAGCAGTAAGAGGGCGGGACAGGGCGCCGGCCGGCATCAGCCCCAGCATTTT
CASSKRAGQGAGRHQPQHF
>-|TRBV5-1|TRBJ2-5|TRBD2
TGCGCCAGCAGCGGGGCTAGCGGAAAAGAGACCCAGTACTTC
CASSGASGKETQYF
>-|TRBV19|TRBJ1-2|-
TGTGCCAGTAGTATAGTGCAGGGGAGAGGCTACACCTTC
CASSIVQGRGYTF
>-|TRBV6-4|TRBJ2-3|TRBD2
TGTGCCAGCAGTGACTCGAGAGCCGGGACTAGCGGGGGCACAGATACGCAGTATTTT
CASSDSRAGTSGGTDTQYF
>-|TRBV15|TRBJ2-7|-
TGTGCCACCAGCAGATCTGGGGGGGGGCTGGGAGCCTACGAGCAGTACTTC
CATSRSGGGLGAYEQYF
>-|TRBV7-9|TRBJ2-5|TRBD2
TGTTCCAGCAGCTTGGGACTAGGGCGGGGGGAGACCCAGTACTTC
CSSSLGLGRGETQYF
>-|TRBV7-6|TRBJ2-1|TRBD1
TGTGCCAGCAGTAGCCGACAGGGGGGGTCTGAGCAGTTCTTC
CASSSRQGGSEQFF
>-|TRBV7-9|TRBJ1-2|-
TGTGCCAGCAGCCAGGACAGTAACTATGGCTACACCTTC
CASSQDSNYGYTF
>-|TRBV7-2|TRBJ1-6|TRBD1
TGTGCCAGCAGCCGACAGGGGGTTAATCCACCCCTCCACTTT
CASSRQGVNPPLHF
>few|TRBV5-4|TRBJ2-7|-
TGTGCCAGCAGAACTACGGGGGACTCCTCGGGCTACGAGCAGTACTTC
CASRTTGDSSGYEQYF
>-|TRBV5-1|TRBJ1-1|TRBD1
TGCGCCAGCAGCTCCGGGACAGGGGGAGTCATGAACACTGAAGCTTTCTTT
CASSSGTGGVMNTEAFF
>-|TRBV10-2|TRBJ1-1|-
TGCGCCAGCAGTGGGCCATATTCGATGACTGAAGCTTTCTTT
CASSGPYSMTEAFF
>-|TRBV7-3|TRBJ2-3|TRBD1
TGTGCCAGCAGCCGGGCTGGACAGGGGATGGATACGCAGTATTTT
CASSRAGQGMDTQYF
>few|TRBV19|TRBJ1-2|-
TGTGCCAGTACCTATGGGGCGGATACAGTGACCTCTGGCTACACCTTC
CASTYGADTVTSGYTF
>-|TRBV7-2|TRBJ2-3|-
TGTGCCAGCAGCTTGGGGGGGCCTAGCACAGATACGCAGTATTTT
CASSLGGPSTDTQYF
>-|TRBV4-2|TRBJ2-6|TRBD2
TGTGCCAGCAGCCAAGTCCTAGCGGGATCTGGGGCCAACGTCCTGACTTTC
CASSQVLAGSGANVLTF
>few|TRBV29-1|TRBJ2-2|TRBD2
TGCAGCGTTGTAAGAAGCGGGGTTAACACCGGGGAGCTGTTTTTT
CSVVRSGVNTGELFF
>-|TRBV11-2|TRBJ2-3|TRBD2
TGTGCCAGCACCGTTAGGGGCGGGGGTAGCACAGATACGCAGTATTTT
CASTVRGGGSTDTQYF
>-|TRBV9|TRBJ1-1|-
TGTGCCAGCAGCGTAGGGAACGGGGGCACTGAAGCTTTCTTT
CASSVGNGGTEAFF
>once|TRBV7-2|TRBJ2-2|TRBD1
TGTGCCAGCGGTACAGGGGATGGGGAGCTGTTTTTT
CASGTGDGELFF
>-|TRBV7-2|TRBJ2-5|-
TGTGCCAGCAGCTTAGAATTCGGCGGGGTGGGAGAGACCCAGTACTTC
CASSLEFGGVGETQYF
>-|TRBV29-1|TRBJ2-7|TRBD2
TGCAGCGTTGAAGAGGGGGGGATGGGGAAGCAGTACTTC
CSVEEGGMGKQYF
>-|TRBV27|TRBJ1-2|-
TGTGCCAGCAGTCCCGTCGGGAGAAACTATGGCTACACCTTC
CASSPVGRNYGYTF
>-|TRBV7-9|TRBJ2-2|-
TGTGCCAGCAGCCTACCCCGACTTGACCCGAGGACCGGGGAGCTGTTTTTT
CASSLPRLDPRTGELFF
>few|TRBV9|TRBJ2-3|TRBD1
TGTGCCAGCAGCGTAGCCTCGGGGACAGGGTGGACAGATACGCAGTATTTT
CASSVASGTGWTDTQYF
>-|TRBV7-3|TRBJ2-7|TRBD2
TGTGCCAGCAGCTTAACTAGCGGGGGACCCTACGAGCAGTACTTC
CASSLTSGGPYEQYF